A single sample is the source of the 30 T cell receptor beta chains below, sequenced in a study of shared clonotypes between healthy human individuals. Data came from immunoSEQ multiplex PCR; TCRdb stores just in-frame clones and leaves some out. The sample lists over 800,000 clones, 90% to 95% occurring once. Naive CD8 cells lacked CD45RO and underwent positive selection for CCR7, leaving out terminally differentiated effector memory CD45RA+ cells. Material: naive CD8+ T cells sorted from blood. The receptors were sampled from a man aged 30 to 45 in good health.

The chain combines TRBV6-5 with TRBJ1-5; 7 nucleotides line up with TRBD1. After removal of 10 bases from V and 4 bases from J, the junction contained 7 bases not matched to a gene. This CDR3 has 13 residues. In germline, CDR1 is MNHEY, CDR2 SVGAGI. CDR3 DNA: TGTGCCACCAGGGCAGGGGGGAATCAGCCCCAGCATTTT. Amino acid sequence: CATRAGGNQPQHF.

Note on this clone: At one of its ends the junction is not consistent with the germline gene, which may arise from a read error. This rearrangement joins TRBV7-7 to TRBJ2-3, with unresolved D. This CDR3 is 15 amino acids long. In germline, CDR1 is SSHAT, CDR2 FNYEAQ (reference sequence). CDR3 sequence reads: CASSLVLGSTDTQYF. In nucleotides, the CDR3 is TGTGCTAGCAGCTTAGTTTTAGGGAGCACAGATACGCAGTATTTT.

The chain has TRBV9 and TRBJ2-3; 7 positions match TRBD2. V gave up 4 bases and J gave up 5 bases; unmatched junction bases: 7. Germline assignment: CDR1 SGDLS and CDR2 YYNGEE. The CDR3 has 14 amino acids. The CDR3 spells CASSPGGSLDTQYF. CDR3 DNA: TGTGCCAGCAGCCCCGGCGGGAGCTTAGATACGCAGTATTTT.

The rearrangement uses TRBV7-9 and TRBJ2-3; D gene unclear. Trimming cost V 1 base and J 5 bases, with 10 bases left between them. This CDR3 is 14 amino acids long. The V gene's germline CDR1 is SEHNR and CDR2 FQNEAQ (reference sequence). CDR3 region: CASSLGAGGDTQYF. The CDR3 coding sequence is TGTGCCAGCAGCTTAGGGGCAGGCGGAGATACGCAGTATTTT. Using reference TRBV7-9 and TRBJ2-3 for the parts outside the CDR3, the full variable domain is DTGVSQNPRHKITKRGQNVTFRCDPISEHNRLYWYRQTLGQGPEFLTYFQNEAQLEKSRLLSDRFSAERPKGSFSTLEIQRTEQGDSAMYLCASSLGAGGDTQYFGPGTRLTVL.

This clone has only one observation. The chain employs TRBV7-9 and TRBJ1-2; tentative D call: TRBD1 (6 bases). The V and J ends lost 4 bases and 5 bases respectively, with 17 bases between them. The CDR3 has 15 residues. Looked up from germline, CDR1 is SEHNR and CDR2 is FQNEAQ (reference sequence). The CDR3 loop is CASSSRTVRPYGYTF. In DNA, the CDR3 is TGTGCCAGCAGCTCCAGGACAGTACGCCCTTATGGCTACACCTTC.

The chain carries TRBV5-1 and TRBJ2-5, with 11 bases that match TRBD1. The tail of the sequence fits TRBJ2-7 better, so the J call may be wrong. Germline loops: CDR1 SGHRS, CDR2 YFSETQ. The CDR3 spans 15 residues. The CDR3 here is CASSWDRGLPDEQYF. In DNA, the CDR3 is TGCGCCAGCAGTTGGGACAGGGGGTTACCGGACGAGCAGTACTTC.

The chain employs TRBV4-3 and TRBJ2-3, with 7 bases aligning to TRBD2. CDR3 length equals 16 residues. J gave up 2 bases and V 1 base, and 6 bases lay outside the gene matches. CDR1 and CDR2 from the germline V gene are LGHNA and YSLEER. DNA of the CDR3: TGCGCCAGCAGCCAAGGGGCTAGCGGATTCACAGATACGCAGTATTTT. It codes for CASSQGASGFTDTQYF.

This clone was seen only once. V is TRBV7-8 and J is TRBJ1-1; D is perhaps TRBD1 (6 bases). CDR1 SGHVS and CDR2 FQNEAQ come from the germline V gene. Trimming took off 10 bases at V and 3 bases at J, with 15 bases between the two ends. The CDR3 runs to 13 residues. In nucleotides, the CDR3 is TGTGCCACCTCCGGGACACAAGACACTGAAGCTTTCTTT. This sequence encodes CATSGTQDTEAFF.

This chain uses TRBV5-1 with TRBJ2-1, with 9 bases lining up with TRBD1. The junction had 9 bases not matched to a gene; V was cut back by 5 bases and J by 6 bases. This CDR3 is 15 amino acids long. Germline V gives CDR1 SGHRS, CDR2 YFSETQ. CDR3 residues: CASRRNRGRVNEQFF. The CDR3 DNA follows: TGCGCCAGCAGGAGAAACAGGGGGCGGGTCAATGAGCAGTTCTTC.

The V and J genes are TRBV11-2 and TRBJ1-4; D is unresolved. V lost 1 base, J lost 6 bases, and 9 bases lay in between. CDR3 length: 14 residues. Germline CDR1 reads SGHAT; CDR2 reads FQNNGV. This CDR3 reads CASSLVFGDEKLFF. In DNA form, the CDR3 reads TGTGCCAGCAGCTTAGTGTTCGGGGATGAAAAACTGTTTTTT. Based on the CDR3 plus reference TRBV11-2 and TRBJ1-4, the full variable domain is EAGVAQSPRYKIIEKRQSVAFWCNPISGHATLYWYQQILGQGPKLLIQFQNNGVVDDSQLPKDRFSAERLKGVDSTLKIQPAKLEDSAVYLCASSLVFGDEKLFFGSGTQLSVL.

V is TRBV6-5 and J is TRBJ2-2, with TRBD1 identical over 9 bases. Germline V lookup: CDR1 MNHEY, CDR2 SVGAGI. The CDR3 runs 14 residues. J lost 5 bases, V lost 6 bases, and 4 bases had no gene match. The CDR3 region is CASRRTGDTGELFF. CDR3 in DNA: TGTGCCAGCAGAAGGACAGGGGATACCGGGGAGCTGTTTTTT.

The V gene is TRBV5-5, the J gene TRBJ2-7, with D possibly being TRBD1 (5 bases). This CDR3 comprises 14 residues. The V gene's germline CDR1 is SGHKS and CDR2 YYEKEE (reference sequence). Trimming took off 4 bases at V and 5 bases at J, with 16 bases between the two ends. CDR3 sequence (DNA): TGTGCCAGCAGCCCCCCGGGTGGGGCTGACGAGCAGTACTTC. It specifies CASSPPGGADEQYF.

This chain uses TRBV2 with TRBJ2-5; TRBD2 agrees at 10 bases. V lost 5 bases and J lost 7; bases outside the gene matches: 4. CDR1 is SNHLY, CDR2 FYNNEI, per germline. The CDR3 has 13 amino acids. Written as DNA, the CDR3 is TGTGCCAGCAGTACTAGCGGGATAGGGACCCAGTACTTC. Encoded protein: CASSTSGIGTQYF.

This clone was seen only a few times. V gene TRBV29-1 combines with J gene TRBJ1-2, with 9 nucleotides matching TRBD1. Looked up from germline, CDR1 is SQVTM and CDR2 is ANQGSEA. Germline trimming cut 7 bases from V and 4 bases from J; bases unmatched to any gene: 10. This CDR3 contains 14 residues. In DNA form, the CDR3 reads TGCAGCGCCGGCCGGGACAGGGACATCTATGGCTACACCTTC. It specifies CSAGRDRDIYGYTF. The full variable domain, in which reference TRBV29-1 and TRBJ1-2 provide the parts outside the CDR3, is SAVISQKPSRDICQRGTSLTIQCQVDSQVTMMFWYRQQPGQSLTLIATANQGSEATYESGFVIDKFPISRPNLTFSTLTVSNMSPEDSSIYLCSAGRDRDIYGYTFGSGTRLTVV.

The genes are TRBV7-9 and TRBJ2-2, with a tentative D call TRBD1 (5 bases). Germline CDR1 and CDR2: SEHNR and FQNEAQ (reference sequence). CDR3 size: 17 residues. Trimming stripped 2 bases from V and 5 bases from J, with 18 bases between. CDR3: CASSLHQGKVGTGELFF. The DNA of the CDR3 is TGTGCCAGCAGCTTACACCAGGGAAAAGTTGGTACCGGGGAGCTGTTTTTT.

The chain carries TRBV10-3 and TRBJ1-5; D call uncertain. The germline CDR1 and CDR2 sequences are ENHRY and SYGVKD. V shed 2 bases and J shed 3 bases, with 11 bases lying between them. There are 15 residues in the CDR3. CDR3 nucleotides: TGTGCCATCAGTGAGGCAGACGCCGACAATCAGCCCCAGCATTTT. This encodes CAISEADADNQPQHF.

CDR3 region: CASSQVDWSNYEQYF. As DNA, the CDR3 is TGCGCCAGCAGCCAAGTGGATTGGTCAAACTACGAGCAGTACTTC. The V call is TRBV4-1, the J call TRBJ2-7; D is uncertain. CDR1 and CDR2 from the germline V gene are MGHRA and YSYEKL. The length of the CDR3 is 15 residues. V gave up 1 base and J gave up 3 bases, with 13 bases separating them.

The CDR3 loop is CASRSDHYEQYF. In DNA, the CDR3 is TGTGCCAGCAGGTCGGATCATTACGAGCAGTACTTC. The V gene is TRBV27, the J gene TRBJ2-7; D unclear. Deletions cut 6 bases from V and 4 bases from J, with 10 bases between. Germline V CDR1 and CDR2: MNHEY, SMNVEV (reference sequence). This CDR3 is 12 amino acids long.

The chain uses TRBV27 and TRBJ2-7; D may be TRBD2 (6 bases). V lost 3 bases and J 1 base, leaving 10 bases between the germline ends. The CDR3 has 14 residues. Germline-derived CDR1 and CDR2 are MNHEY and SMNVEV (reference sequence). The CDR3 nucleotides are TGTGCCAGCAGTTTCACGGGAGAGTCCTACGAGCAGTACTTC. It specifies CASSFTGESYEQYF.

The V gene is TRBV19, the J gene TRBJ1-1; weak D call: TRBD1 (5 bases). The CDR3 length is 16 residues. With 1 base removed from V and 4 bases from J, the gap between germline ends came to 16 bases. Germline CDR1 LNHDA, CDR2 SQIVND (reference sequence). The CDR3 sequence is CASSIGRELGTTEAFF. CDR3 bases: TGTGCCAGTAGTATAGGAAGGGAACTAGGGACCACTGAAGCTTTCTTT.

This chain uses TRBV11-2 with TRBJ2-3, with TRBD2 matching 7 bases. The CDR3 is made up of 14 amino acids. With 5 bases clipped from V and 5 bases from J, the junction kept 7 bases outside the gene matches. The germline V gene has CDR1 SGHAT and CDR2 FQNNGV. The CDR3 region has the DNA TGTGCCAGCAGCCCCCCTGGGGGGGGAGATACGCAGTATTTT. Translating gives CASSPPGGGDTQYF. Together with reference TRBV11-2 and TRBJ2-3, the CDR3 gives the full variable domain: EAGVAQSPRYKIIEKRQSVAFWCNPISGHATLYWYQQILGQGPKLLIQFQNNGVVDDSQLPKDRFSAERLKGVDSTLKIQPAKLEDSAVYLCASSPPGGGDTQYFGPGTRLTVL.

The V and J genes are TRBV4-1 and TRBJ2-1; no clear D. The germline CDR1 and CDR2 sequences are MGHRA and YSYEKL. Trimming removed 0 bases at V and 0 bases at J, with 18 bases between. This CDR3 region has 19 residues. This chain's CDR3 is CASSQELALATGSYNEQFF. Written as DNA, the CDR3 is TGCGCCAGCAGCCAAGAATTGGCTTTAGCCACCGGCTCCTACAATGAGCAGTTCTTC.

This clone was seen a handful of times. The CDR3, as DNA: TGCGCCAGCAGCCCACTAGCGGACCTCTCCGAGCAGTACTTC. As protein: CASSPLADLSEQYF. The chain employs TRBV4-1 and TRBJ2-7; TRBD2 agrees at 8 bases. The V segment lost 4 bases and the J segment 6 bases; nucleotides outside the gene matches: 8. CDR1 is MGHRA, CDR2 YSYEKL, per germline. This CDR3 comprises 14 residues.

This CDR3 is CASSEYMGQGVNYGYTF. CDR3 nucleotide sequence: TGTGCCAGCAGTGAATATATGGGACAGGGAGTGAACTATGGCTACACCTTC. The chain recombines TRBV6-1 with TRBJ1-2, with 9 bases matching TRBD1. This CDR3 comprises 17 residues. Germline lookup yields CDR1 MNHNS and CDR2 SASEGT. After removal of 2 bases from V and 2 bases from J, the junction contained 9 bases not matched to a gene.

The chain combines TRBV13 with TRBJ2-1; tentatively, D is TRBD2 (6 bases). The germline gives CDR1 PRHDT, CDR2 FYEKMQ (reference sequence). This CDR3 is 15 amino acids long. Trimming shortened V by 3 bases and J by 6 bases, and 15 bases separated the two germline ends. This CDR3 reads CASSFPGTLGNEQFF. The CDR3 DNA sequence: TGTGCCAGCAGCTTCCCGGGGACTTTGGGCAATGAGCAGTTCTTC.

The genes are TRBV6-5 and TRBJ2-5; the D is unclear. Germline loops: CDR1 MNHEY, CDR2 SVGAGI. This CDR3 region has 11 residues. V was shortened by 6 bases and J by 5 bases, with 7 bases between the two germline ends. CDR3 loop: CASRLLETQYF. CDR3 DNA: TGTGCCAGCAGATTGTTGGAGACCCAGTACTTC.

This sequence joins TRBV11-1 and TRBJ2-1; the match to TRBD1 covers 10 bases. The CDR3 has 16 amino acids. Germline V lookup: CDR1 SGHAT, CDR2 FQDESV (reference sequence). With 4 bases clipped from V and 8 bases from J, the junction kept 11 bases outside the gene matches. In DNA, the CDR3 is TGTGCCAGCAGCTCAACTGCCCGGGACAGGGGTTATGAGCAGTTCTTC. It codes for CASSSTARDRGYEQFF. Based on the CDR3 plus reference TRBV11-1 and TRBJ2-1, the full variable domain is EAEVAQSPRYKITEKSQAVAFWCDPISGHATLYWYRQILGQGPELLVQFQDESVVDDSQLPKDRFSAERLKGVDSTLKIQPAELGDSAMYLCASSSTARDRGYEQFFGPGTRLTVL.

As concerns this clone: Additional DNA sequences in this sample encode the identical CDR3. The rearrangement links TRBV7-2 to TRBJ1-1; 8 bases map to TRBD1. Trimming cost V 3 bases and J 0 bases; bases outside gene matches: 6. The germline V gene has CDR1 SGHTA and CDR2 FQGNSA. The CDR3 loop spans 16 amino acids. CDR3 residues: CASSLRTGLVNTEAFF. The CDR3 DNA sequence: TGTGCCAGCAGCTTGAGGACAGGGTTGGTGAACACTGAAGCTTTCTTT.

Remarks on this clone: One end of the junction does not line up with germline, which may come from a read error. V usage is TRBV7-9 and J usage is TRBJ2-1; TRBD1 agrees at 7 bases. This CDR3 has 17 residues. Germline CDR1 reads SEHNR; CDR2 reads FQNEAQ (reference sequence). CDR3 nucleotides: TGTGCCAGCAGCACCTCGCGGACAGGCGATCACTACTATGAGCAGTTCTTC. Translation: CASSTSRTGDHYYEQFF.

V is TRBV5-1 and J is TRBJ2-7, with D possibly TRBD2 on 5 matching bases. The germline V gene has CDR1 SGHRS and CDR2 YFSETQ. The germline V and J ends were trimmed by 4 bases and 3 bases, with 11 bases remaining between them. This CDR3 region has 13 residues. The CDR3 loop reads CASSPLGVYEQYF. CDR3 DNA: TGCGCCAGCAGCCCCCTCGGGGTCTACGAGCAGTACTTC.